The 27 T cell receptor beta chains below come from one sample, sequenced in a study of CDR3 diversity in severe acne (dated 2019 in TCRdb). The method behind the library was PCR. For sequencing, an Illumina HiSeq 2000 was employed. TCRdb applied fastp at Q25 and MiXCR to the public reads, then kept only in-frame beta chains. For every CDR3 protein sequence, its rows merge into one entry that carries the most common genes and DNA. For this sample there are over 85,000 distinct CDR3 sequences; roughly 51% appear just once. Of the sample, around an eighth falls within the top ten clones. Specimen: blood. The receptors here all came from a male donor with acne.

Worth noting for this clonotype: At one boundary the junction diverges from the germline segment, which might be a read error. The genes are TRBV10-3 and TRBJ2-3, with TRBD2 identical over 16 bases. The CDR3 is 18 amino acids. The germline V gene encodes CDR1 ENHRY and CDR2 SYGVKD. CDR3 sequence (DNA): TGTGCCAGCAGTTACTCGATAGGGACTAGCGGGAGGGGAGATACGCAGTATTTT. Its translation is CASSYSIGTSGRGDTQYF.

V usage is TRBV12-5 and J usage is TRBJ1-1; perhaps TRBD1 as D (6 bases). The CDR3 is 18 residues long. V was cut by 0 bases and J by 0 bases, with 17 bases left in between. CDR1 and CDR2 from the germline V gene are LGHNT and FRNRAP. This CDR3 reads CASGLVLGRGDMNTEAFF. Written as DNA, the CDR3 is TGTGCTAGTGGTTTGGTTCTCGGCAGGGGCGACATGAACACTGAAGCTTTCTTT. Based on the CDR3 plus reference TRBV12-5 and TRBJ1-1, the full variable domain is DARVTQTPRHKVTEMGQEVTMRCQPILGHNTVFWYRQTMMQGLELLAYFRNRAPLDDSGMPKDRFSAEMPDATLATLKIQPSEPRDSAVYFCASGLVLGRGDMNTEAFFGQGTRLTVV.

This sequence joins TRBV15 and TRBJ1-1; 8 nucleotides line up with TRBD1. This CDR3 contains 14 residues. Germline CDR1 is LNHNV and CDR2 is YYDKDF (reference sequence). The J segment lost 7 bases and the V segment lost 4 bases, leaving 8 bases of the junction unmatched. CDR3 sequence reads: CATSTRTGINEAFF. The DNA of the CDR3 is TGTGCCACCAGCACCCGGACAGGGATTAATGAAGCTTTCTTT.

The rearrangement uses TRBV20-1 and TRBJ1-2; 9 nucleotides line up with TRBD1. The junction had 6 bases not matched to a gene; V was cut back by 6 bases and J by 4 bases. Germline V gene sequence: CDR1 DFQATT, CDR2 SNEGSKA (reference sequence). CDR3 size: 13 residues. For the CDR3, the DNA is TGCAGTGCCCCCGGGACAGGGTCCTATGGCTACACCTTC. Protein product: CSAPGTGSYGYTF.

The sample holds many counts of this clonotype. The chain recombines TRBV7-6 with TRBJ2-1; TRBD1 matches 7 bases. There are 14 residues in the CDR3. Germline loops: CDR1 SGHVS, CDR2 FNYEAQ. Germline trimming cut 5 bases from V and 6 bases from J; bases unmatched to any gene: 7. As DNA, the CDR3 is TGTGCCAGCAGCACAGGACAGGACCTCAATGAGCAGTTCTTC. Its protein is CASSTGQDLNEQFF.

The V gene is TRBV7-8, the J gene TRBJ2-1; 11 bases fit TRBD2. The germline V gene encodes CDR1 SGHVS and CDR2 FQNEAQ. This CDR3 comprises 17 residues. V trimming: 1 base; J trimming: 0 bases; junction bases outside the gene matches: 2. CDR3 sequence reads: CASSLGLAGSSYNEQFF. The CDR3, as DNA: TGTGCCAGCAGCTTAGGACTAGCGGGAAGCTCCTACAATGAGCAGTTCTTC.

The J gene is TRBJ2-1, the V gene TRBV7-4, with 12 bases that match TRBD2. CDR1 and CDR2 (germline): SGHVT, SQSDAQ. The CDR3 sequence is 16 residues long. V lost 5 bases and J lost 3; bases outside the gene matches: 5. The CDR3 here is CASSIRTSGNYNEQFF. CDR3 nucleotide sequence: TGTGCCAGCAGCATCAGGACTAGCGGGAACTACAATGAGCAGTTCTTC.

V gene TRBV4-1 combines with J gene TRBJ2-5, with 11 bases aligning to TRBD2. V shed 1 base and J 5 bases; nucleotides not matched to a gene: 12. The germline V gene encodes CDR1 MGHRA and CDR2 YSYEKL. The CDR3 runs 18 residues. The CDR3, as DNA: TGCGCCAGCAGCCAAGGGGTCCTTAGCGGGAGGGCCTCGGAGACCCAGTACTTC. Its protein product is CASSQGVLSGRASETQYF.

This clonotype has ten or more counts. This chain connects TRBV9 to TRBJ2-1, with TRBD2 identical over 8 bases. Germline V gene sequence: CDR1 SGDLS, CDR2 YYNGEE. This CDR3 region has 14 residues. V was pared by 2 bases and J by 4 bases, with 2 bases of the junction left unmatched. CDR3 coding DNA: TGTGCCAGCAGCGTTAGCGGGACTTACAATGAGCAGTTCTTC. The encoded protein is CASSVSGTYNEQFF. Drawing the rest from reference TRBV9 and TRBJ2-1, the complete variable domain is DSGVTQTPKHLITATGQRVTLRCSPRSGDLSVYWYQQSLDQGLQFLIQYYNGEERAKGNILERFSAQQFPDLHSELNLSSLELGDSALYFCASSVSGTYNEQFFGPGTRLTVL.

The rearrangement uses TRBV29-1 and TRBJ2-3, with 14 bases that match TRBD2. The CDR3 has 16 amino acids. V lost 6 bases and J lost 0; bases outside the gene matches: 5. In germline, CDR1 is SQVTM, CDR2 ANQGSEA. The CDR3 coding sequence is TGCAGCGTAGCCGGGACTAGCGGGAGCAGCACAGATACGCAGTATTTT. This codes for CSVAGTSGSSTDTQYF.

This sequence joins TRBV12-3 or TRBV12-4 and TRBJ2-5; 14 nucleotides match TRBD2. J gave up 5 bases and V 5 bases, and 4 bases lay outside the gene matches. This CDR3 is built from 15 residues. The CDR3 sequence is CASSAGLAGVETQYF. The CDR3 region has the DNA TGTGCCAGCAGTGCGGGACTAGCGGGAGTGGAGACCCAGTACTTC.

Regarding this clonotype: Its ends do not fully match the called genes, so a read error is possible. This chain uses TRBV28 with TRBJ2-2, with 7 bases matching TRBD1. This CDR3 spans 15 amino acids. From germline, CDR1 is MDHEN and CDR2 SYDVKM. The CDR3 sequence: CASSLAGGRLGELVF. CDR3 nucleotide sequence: TGTGCCAGCAGCCTAGCAGGGGGACGTTTAGGGGAGCTGGTTTTT.

The CDR3 loop is CASSQDRGARETQYF. The CDR3 DNA reads as TGCGCCAGCAGCCAAGATCGCGGGGCTAGGGAGACCCAGTACTTC. V gene TRBV4-1 combines with J gene TRBJ2-5; the D gene is possibly TRBD2 (6 bases). Trimming left V 0 bases short and J 5 bases short, with 13 bases between. Germline CDR1 reads MGHRA; CDR2 reads YSYEKL. The CDR3 totals 15 residues.

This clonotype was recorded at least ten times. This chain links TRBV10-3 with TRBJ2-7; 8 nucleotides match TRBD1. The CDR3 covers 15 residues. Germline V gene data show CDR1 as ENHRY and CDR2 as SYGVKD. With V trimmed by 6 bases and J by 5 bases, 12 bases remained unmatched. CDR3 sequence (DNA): TGTGCCATCAGCCCTGGACAGGGCCCAGGGGACGAGCAGTACTTC. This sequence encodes CAISPGQGPGDEQYF.

Here the CDR3 DNA reads TGTGCCAGCAGCGTAGACACCAAACCTGGGACAGACCCAAAAGAGACCCAGTACTTC. Protein: CASSVDTKPGTDPKETQYF. The rearrangement joins TRBV9 to TRBJ2-5; TRBD1 aligns across 7 bases. V lost 0 bases, J lost 3 bases, and 17 bases stayed unmatched. Germline CDR1 and CDR2: SGDLS and YYNGEE. This CDR3 contains 19 residues.

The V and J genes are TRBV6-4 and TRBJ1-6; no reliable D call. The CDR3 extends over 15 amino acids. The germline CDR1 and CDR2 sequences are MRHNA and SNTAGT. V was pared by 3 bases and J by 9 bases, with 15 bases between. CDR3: CASSDEGLGISPLHF. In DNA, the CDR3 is TGTGCCAGCAGTGATGAAGGGCTGGGGATTTCACCCCTCCACTTT.

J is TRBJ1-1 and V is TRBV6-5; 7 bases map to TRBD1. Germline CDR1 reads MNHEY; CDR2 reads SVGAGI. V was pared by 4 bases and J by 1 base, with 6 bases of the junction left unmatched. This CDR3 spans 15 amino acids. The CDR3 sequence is CASSWDRGKNTEAFF. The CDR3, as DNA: TGTGCCAGCAGTTGGGACAGAGGGAAGAACACTGAAGCTTTCTTT.

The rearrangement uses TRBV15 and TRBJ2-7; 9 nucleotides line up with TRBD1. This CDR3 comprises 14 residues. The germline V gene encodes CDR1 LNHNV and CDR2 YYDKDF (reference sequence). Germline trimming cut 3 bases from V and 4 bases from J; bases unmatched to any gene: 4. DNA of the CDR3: TGTGCCACCAGCAGGACAGGGGGGGCGTACGAGCAGTACTTC. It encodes CATSRTGGAYEQYF.

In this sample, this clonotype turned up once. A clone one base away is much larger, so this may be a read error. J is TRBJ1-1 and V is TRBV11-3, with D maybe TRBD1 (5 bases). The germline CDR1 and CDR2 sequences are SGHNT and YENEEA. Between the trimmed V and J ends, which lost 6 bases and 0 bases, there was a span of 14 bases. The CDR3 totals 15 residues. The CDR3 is CASRQGSYLNTEAFF. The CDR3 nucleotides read TGTGCCAGCAGGCAGGGATCCTACCTGAACACTGAAGCTTTCTTT.

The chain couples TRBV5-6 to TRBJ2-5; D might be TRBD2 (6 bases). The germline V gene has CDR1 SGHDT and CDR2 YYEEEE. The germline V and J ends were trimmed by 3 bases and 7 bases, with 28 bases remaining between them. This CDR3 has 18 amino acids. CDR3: CASSSINSRLRFGGTQYF. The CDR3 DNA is TGTGCCAGCAGCTCCATCAATTCCCGCCTCCGTTTCGGGGGGACCCAGTACTTC.

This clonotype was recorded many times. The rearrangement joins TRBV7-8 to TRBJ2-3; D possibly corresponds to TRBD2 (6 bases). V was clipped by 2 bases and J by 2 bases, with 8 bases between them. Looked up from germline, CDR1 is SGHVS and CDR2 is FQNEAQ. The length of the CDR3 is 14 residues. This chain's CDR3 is CASSLSGYTDTQYF. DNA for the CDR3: TGTGCCAGCAGCTTAAGCGGGTACACAGATACGCAGTATTTT. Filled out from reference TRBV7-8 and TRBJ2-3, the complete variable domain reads GAGVSQSPRYKVAKRGQDVALRCDPISGHVSLFWYQQALGQGPEFLTYFQNEAQLDKSGLPSDRFFAERPEGSVSTLKIQRTQQEDSAVYLCASSLSGYTDTQYFGPGTRLTVL.

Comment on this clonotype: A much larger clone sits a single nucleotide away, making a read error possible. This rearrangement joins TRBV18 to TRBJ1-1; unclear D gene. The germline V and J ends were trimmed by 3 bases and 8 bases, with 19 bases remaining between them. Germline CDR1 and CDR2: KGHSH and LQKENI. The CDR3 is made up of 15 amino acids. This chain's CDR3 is CASSPMGGTSAEAFF. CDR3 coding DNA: TGTGCCAGCTCACCCATGGGTGGAACTTCGGCCGAAGCTTTCTTT.

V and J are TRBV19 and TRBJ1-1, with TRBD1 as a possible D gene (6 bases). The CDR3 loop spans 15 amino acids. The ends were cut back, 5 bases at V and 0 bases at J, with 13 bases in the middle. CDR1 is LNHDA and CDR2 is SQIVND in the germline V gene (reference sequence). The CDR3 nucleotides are TGTGCCAGTAGTTCCTGGACAGAAGTGAACACTGAAGCTTTCTTT. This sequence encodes CASSSWTEVNTEAFF.

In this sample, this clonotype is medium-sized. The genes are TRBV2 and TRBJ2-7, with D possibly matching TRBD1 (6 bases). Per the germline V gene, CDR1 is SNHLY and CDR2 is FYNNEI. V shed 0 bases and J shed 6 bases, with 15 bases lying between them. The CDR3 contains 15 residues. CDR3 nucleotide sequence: TGTGCCAGCAGTGAAGCCGGGCGGCAGGGGACCGAGCAGTACTTC. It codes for CASSEAGRQGTEQYF. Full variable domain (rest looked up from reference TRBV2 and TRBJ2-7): EPEVTQTPSHQVTQMGQEVILRCVPISNHLYFYWYRQILGQKVEFLVSFYNNEISEKSEIFDDQFSVERPDGSNFTLKIRSTKLEDSAMYFCASSEAGRQGTEQYFGPGTRLTVT.

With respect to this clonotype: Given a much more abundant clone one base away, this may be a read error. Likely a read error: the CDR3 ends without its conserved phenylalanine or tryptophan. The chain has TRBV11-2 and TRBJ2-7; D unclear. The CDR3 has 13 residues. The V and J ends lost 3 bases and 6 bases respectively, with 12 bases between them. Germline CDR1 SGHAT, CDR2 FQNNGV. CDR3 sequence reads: CASSFCRRCEQYL. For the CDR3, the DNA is TGTGCCAGCAGCTTCTGCCGGCGTTGCGAGCAGTACCTC.

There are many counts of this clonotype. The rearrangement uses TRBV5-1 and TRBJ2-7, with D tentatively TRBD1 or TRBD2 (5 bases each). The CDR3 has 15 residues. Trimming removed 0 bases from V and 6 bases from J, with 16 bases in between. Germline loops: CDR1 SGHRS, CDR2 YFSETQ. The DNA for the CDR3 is TGCGCCAGCAGCTTGGTATCCGGGACGGCGGGCGAGCAGTACTTC. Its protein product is CASSLVSGTAGEQYF.

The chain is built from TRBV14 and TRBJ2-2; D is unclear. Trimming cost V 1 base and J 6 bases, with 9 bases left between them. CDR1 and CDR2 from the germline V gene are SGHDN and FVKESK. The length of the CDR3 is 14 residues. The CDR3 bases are TGTGCCAGCAGCCAAGGACCCGCCGCCGGGGAGCTGTTTTTT. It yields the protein CASSQGPAAGELFF.